This entry concerns a single T cell receptor (beta chain). The antigen is undetermined. This sample is drawn from a study of T-cell memory formation after mild COVID-19. At the level of the study: Largely, TCR clusters stayed within a single donor.

MiXCR, applied by TCRdb to the 5' RACE reads, yields one record per CDR3 protein. The table records 560,000 or so distinct CDR3 sequences, 17% of them present only once. Findings and caveats of the study: Pre-infection memory already had some responding clones, implying cross-reactive memory joined. CM and EM subsets held most contracting CD4+ clones; EMRA held CD8+ ones. Later expanders leaned CD4+, whereas clones that contracted between day 15 and 85 were balanced CD4/CD8.

CDR3 size: 14 residues. Trimming left V 6 bases short and J 7 bases short, with 15 bases between. The origin of this receptor is an adult woman who had mild COVID-19 (a few samples of this study predate the infection). Cell type and time point are not known. Material: PBMCs or a T cell subset sorted from them (not recorded which). The chain employs TRBV12-3 or TRBV12-4 and TRBJ1-4, with D uncertain. The CDR3 coding sequence is TGTGCCAGCAGGCCGGCCCGGAGCGGTGAAAAACTGTTTTTT. This sequence encodes CASRPARSGEKLFF.